The 30 T cell receptor beta chains reported below all come from one sample, sequenced in a study of OX40 agonist ivuxolimab in advanced cancers. TCRdb's copy holds only in-frame clones and misses some; the assay was immunoSEQ multiplex PCR. Of about 94,000 clones listed, more than 75% are singletons. The sample in question was CD4+ or CD8+ T cells sorted from blood, obtained in a trial of the OX40 agonist ivuxolimab. These receptor sequences come from an adult with an advanced solid tumor such as melanoma, head and neck, liver or kidney cancer.

The chain has TRBV7-2 and TRBJ1-3; possibly TRBD1 for D (5 bases). V was pared by 2 bases and J by 7 bases, with 18 bases between. CDR1 and CDR2 (germline): SGHTA, FQGNSA. This CDR3 contains 16 residues. The CDR3 protein is CASSLTGYLGDNTIYF. The CDR3 nucleotides read TGTGCCAGCAGCTTAACTGGATATTTGGGGGACAACACCATATATTTT.

This clone has only a few counts. The chain carries TRBV11-1 and TRBJ2-3; the D gene could be TRBD1 or TRBD2 (5 bases each). Trimming stripped 5 bases from V and 2 bases from J, with 14 bases between. The CDR3 is 15 residues long. Germline V gives CDR1 SGHAT, CDR2 FQDESV (reference sequence). The chain's CDR3 is CASSPTGTYTDTQYF. As DNA, the CDR3 is TGTGCCAGCAGCCCAACCGGGACCTACACAGATACGCAGTATTTT.

The chain combines TRBV29-1 with TRBJ2-2; 8 bases are shared with TRBD1. CDR3 length: 14 amino acids. The ends lost 6 bases at V and 5 bases at J; junction bases unmatched: 8. Germline V gene lookup returns CDR1 SQVTM and CDR2 ANQGSEA. This CDR3 reads CSVSRTGLTGELFF. CDR3 DNA: TGCAGCGTCAGTCGGACAGGGCTAACCGGGGAGCTGTTTTTT.

The gene calls are TRBV6-1 and TRBJ1-1, with 8 bases that match TRBD1. The CDR3 is made up of 14 amino acids. Germline loops: CDR1 MNHNS, CDR2 SASEGT. The ends lost 2 bases at V and 7 bases at J; junction bases unmatched: 6. The CDR3 loop is CASSEPGRGREAFF. CDR3 nucleotides: TGTGCCAGCAGTGAACCCGGCAGGGGGCGTGAAGCTTTCTTT.

The J gene is TRBJ1-1, the V gene TRBV29-1; TRBD1 matches 8 bases. Trimming removed 5 bases from V and 1 base from J; junction bases left unmatched: 3. The germline V gene has CDR1 SQVTM and CDR2 ANQGSEA. The CDR3 length is 13 residues. The CDR3 coding sequence is TGCAGCGTTTCAACAGGGGGGAACACTGAAGCTTTCTTT. Protein sequence: CSVSTGGNTEAFF.

V is TRBV7-9 and J is TRBJ2-4, with a tentative D call TRBD2 (6 bases). The V end lost 5 bases, the J end lost 0 bases, and 11 bases lay between the germline ends. This CDR3 contains 15 residues. Germline lookup yields CDR1 SEHNR and CDR2 FQNEAQ (reference sequence). CDR3 nucleotides: TGTGCCAGCAGCCCGGGCGGGGAAGCCAAAAACATTCAGTACTTC. Residues: CASSPGGEAKNIQYF.

The rearrangement joins TRBV11-2 to TRBJ2-1; TRBD2 matches at 13 bases. Germline CDR1 SGHAT, CDR2 FQNNGV. V dropped 1 base and J dropped 7; count of bases not matched to a gene: 4. The CDR3 sequence is 16 residues long. CDR3 sequence reads: CASSLGLAGGVNEQFF. CDR3 sequence (DNA): TGTGCCAGCAGCTTAGGACTAGCGGGGGGAGTAAATGAGCAGTTCTTC. Filled out from reference TRBV11-2 and TRBJ2-1, the complete variable domain reads EAGVAQSPRYKIIEKRQSVAFWCNPISGHATLYWYQQILGQGPKLLIQFQNNGVVDDSQLPKDRFSAERLKGVDSTLKIQPAKLEDSAVYLCASSLGLAGGVNEQFFGPGTRLTVL.

The chain recombines TRBV5-6 with TRBJ1-2, with 7 positions matching TRBD1. This CDR3 spans 16 amino acids. The junction had 6 bases not matched to a gene; V was cut back by 0 bases and J by 1 base. CDR1 SGHDT and CDR2 YYEEEE come from the germline V gene. Here the CDR3 DNA reads TGTGCCAGCAGCTTGGGCAACAGGGGAAGTAACTATGGCTACACCTTC. The encoded protein is CASSLGNRGSNYGYTF.

The chain couples TRBV10-1 to TRBJ2-3; 11 positions match TRBD2. This CDR3 is 14 amino acids long. V gave up 7 bases and J gave up 3 bases; unmatched junction bases: 3. From germline, CDR1 is WNHNN and CDR2 SYGVQD (reference sequence). The CDR3 DNA reads TGCGCCAGCACTCCTAGCGGGGGGACAGATACGCAGTATTTT. Translated, it gives CASTPSGGTDTQYF.

The V call is TRBV5-1, the J call TRBJ1-1; TRBD1 agrees at 12 bases. The V and J ends lost 2 bases and 1 base, in that order; junction bases with no gene match: 9. The CDR3 contains 18 residues. Germline CDR1 is SGHRS and CDR2 is YFSETQ. CDR3 DNA: TGCGCCAGCAGCTTCCGCGGAGGGACAGGGGGCGAGAACACTGAAGCTTTCTTT. Its protein product is CASSFRGGTGGENTEAFF.

The chain recombines TRBV6-1 with TRBJ1-5; D call uncertain. This CDR3 comprises 13 residues. Per germline, CDR1 MNHNS and CDR2 SASEGT. Trimming shortened V by 5 bases and J by 6 bases, and 11 bases separated the two germline ends. The CDR3 loop reads CASSLMLGQPQHF. For the CDR3, the DNA is TGTGCCAGCAGTTTAATGCTTGGTCAGCCCCAGCATTTT.

V is TRBV7-8 and J is TRBJ1-2; D is undetermined. The germline V gene has CDR1 SGHVS and CDR2 FQNEAQ. The CDR3 spans 14 residues. V lost 1 base and J lost 2, with 8 bases in between. The CDR3 DNA is TGTGCCAGCAGCTTAGACGGGTTGAACTATGGCTACACCTTC. Protein sequence: CASSLDGLNYGYTF.

The chain is built from TRBV7-2 and TRBJ1-4; TRBD1 might be the D (6 bases). The germline V gene encodes CDR1 SGHTA and CDR2 FQGNSA. The V end was cut by 5 bases, the J end by 0 bases, with 10 bases between. The CDR3 contains 15 residues. The CDR3 reads CASSQGYATNEKLFF. The CDR3 DNA reads as TGTGCCAGCAGCCAGGGGTACGCAACTAATGAAAAACTGTTTTTT. The full variable domain, completed using reference TRBV7-2 and TRBJ1-4, is GAGVSQSPSNKVTEKGKDVELRCDPISGHTALYWYRQSLGQGLEFLIYFQGNSAPDKSGLPSDRFSAERTGGSVSTLTIQRTQQEDSAVYLCASSQGYATNEKLFFGSGTQLSVL.

This clone is a singleton in its sample. The chain links TRBV5-1 to TRBJ2-2, with D unresolved. Trimming shortened V by 0 bases and J by 7 bases, and 13 bases separated the two germline ends. CDR3 length equals 15 residues. Germline-derived CDR1 and CDR2 are SGHRS and YFSETQ. CDR3: CASSLVGKSGGELFF. CDR3 nucleotides: TGCGCCAGCAGCTTGGTGGGGAAGTCTGGCGGGGAGCTGTTTTTT.

In this sample, this clone turned up a few times. The CDR3 nucleotides read TGTGCCAGCAGTCAACAGGGTGAAGCTTTCTTT. Amino acids: CASSQQGEAFF. The genes are TRBV6-5 and TRBJ1-1, with D possibly matching TRBD1 (6 bases). Germline V lookup: CDR1 MNHEY, CDR2 SVGAGI. This CDR3 contains 11 residues. V was cut by 5 bases and J by 7 bases, with 8 bases left in between.

V gene TRBV7-9 combines with J gene TRBJ2-7, with 9 bases lining up with TRBD2. This CDR3 is 15 amino acids long. The J segment lost 4 bases and the V segment lost 3 bases, leaving 7 bases of the junction unmatched. Germline assignment: CDR1 SEHNR and CDR2 FQNEAQ (reference sequence). CDR3 bases: TGTGCCAGCAGCTTTGCTCTAGCGGGGTTATACGAGCAGTACTTC. Its translation is CASSFALAGLYEQYF.

This chain uses TRBV14 with TRBJ2-2; no definite D call. Trimming cost V 1 base and J 3 bases, with 9 bases left between them. The CDR3 spans 15 residues. Germline CDR1 reads SGHDN; CDR2 reads FVKESK. Written as DNA, the CDR3 is TGTGCCAGCAGCCAAGGAACGGCGCACACCGGGGAGCTGTTTTTT. Translation: CASSQGTAHTGELFF.

This sequence joins TRBV5-1 and TRBJ1-2; no clear D gene. Per the germline V gene, CDR1 is SGHRS and CDR2 is YFSETQ. Deletions cut 4 bases from V and 5 bases from J, with 21 bases between. This CDR3 spans 16 amino acids. CDR3 loop: CASSRGGRQADYGYTF. For the CDR3, the DNA is TGCGCCAGCAGCCGTGGAGGGCGGCAGGCCGATTATGGCTACACCTTC.

This clone was counted a single time. The chain links TRBV12-5 to TRBJ1-6; the D is unclear. The germline CDR1 and CDR2 sequences are LGHNT and FRNRAP. The CDR3 has 18 amino acids. Trimming removed 1 base from V and 0 bases from J, with 13 bases in between. CDR3 protein: CASGLALETSSYNSPLHF. CDR3 nucleotide sequence: TGTGCTAGTGGTTTGGCCCTGGAGACGAGCTCCTATAATTCACCCCTCCACTTT.

J is TRBJ1-2 and V is TRBV15, with a weak D call TRBD1 (5 bases). Germline assignment: CDR1 LNHNV and CDR2 YYDKDF (reference sequence). This CDR3 is built from 18 residues. V lost 0 bases, J lost 8 bases, and 25 bases lay in between. CDR3 in amino acids: CATSRDLALRDGLRGYTF. The CDR3 DNA reads TGTGCCACCAGCAGAGATCTAGCCCTCCGGGACGGGCTGAGAGGCTACACCTTC.

The chain combines TRBV7-2 with TRBJ2-4, with 7 bases that match TRBD1. This CDR3 has 16 amino acids. After removal of 5 bases from V and 0 bases from J, the junction contained 7 bases not matched to a gene. Germline V CDR1 and CDR2: SGHTA, FQGNSA. This CDR3 reads CASSPRQGLAKNIQYF. In DNA, the CDR3 is TGTGCCAGCAGCCCCCGACAGGGCCTAGCCAAAAACATTCAGTACTTC.

V gene TRBV29-1 combines with J gene TRBJ1-2, with 8 bases identical to TRBD1. The germline V gene has CDR1 SQVTM and CDR2 ANQGSEA. The CDR3 covers 16 residues. The V and J ends lost 4 bases and 0 bases, in that order; junction bases with no gene match: 10. CDR3 bases: TGCAGCGTTGGGACGAATGACAGGGGATCTAACTATGGCTACACCTTC. Its translation: CSVGTNDRGSNYGYTF.

Only one count was recorded for this clone. The chain couples TRBV27 to TRBJ2-6; the match to TRBD1 covers 11 bases. The length of the CDR3 is 18 residues. Germline V gene sequence: CDR1 MNHEY, CDR2 SMNVEV (reference sequence). The junction had 11 bases not matched to a gene; V was cut back by 7 bases and J by 3 bases. CDR3 DNA: TGTGCCAGCACCAAATCCCGGGACAGGGGGGGTGGGGCCAACGTCCTGACTTTC. Translating gives CASTKSRDRGGGANVLTF.

V gene TRBV19 combines with J gene TRBJ2-1; D might be TRBD1 (7 bases). Trimming removed 5 bases at V and 0 bases at J, with 11 bases between. Germline CDR1 is LNHDA and CDR2 is SQIVND (reference sequence). The CDR3 runs 15 residues. CDR3 sequence reads: CASSGRDSSYNEQFF. CDR3 nucleotides: TGTGCCAGTAGTGGGCGGGACAGCTCCTACAATGAGCAGTTCTTC.

This chain links TRBV12-5 with TRBJ1-2; the D is unclear. The V end was cut by 4 bases, the J end by 4 bases, with 10 bases between. Germline values: CDR1 LGHNT, CDR2 FRNRAP. The CDR3 totals 13 residues. The CDR3 coding sequence is TGTGCTAGTGGTTCGCTCGAGGGCTATGGCTACACCTTC. Translating it yields CASGSLEGYGYTF.

This chain uses TRBV18 with TRBJ2-5; D gene ambiguous. Germline V CDR1 and CDR2: KGHSH, LQKENI. V shed 5 bases and J shed 1 base, with 11 bases lying between them. The CDR3 covers 14 residues. CDR3 in DNA: TGTGCCAGCTCAACGGCTTTAGCCCAAGAGACCCAGTACTTC. It yields the protein CASSTALAQETQYF.

The chain carries TRBV5-4 and TRBJ1-4; D is undetermined. The germline V and J ends were trimmed by 4 bases and 8 bases, with 15 bases remaining between them. The length of the CDR3 is 14 residues. Germline CDR1 SGHNT, CDR2 YYREEE (reference sequence). CDR3 nucleotides: TGTGCCAGCAGCCCGAGGGAGGATACGGAAAAACTGTTTTTT. Translating it yields CASSPREDTEKLFF.

Only one count was recorded for this clone. The chain carries TRBV5-1 and TRBJ2-1; 15 positions agree with TRBD2. V lost 4 bases to trimming and J lost 7 bases; unmatched junction nucleotides: 3. The CDR3 length is 15 residues. CDR1 is SGHRS and CDR2 is YFSETQ in the germline V gene. The chain's CDR3 is CASSIGLAGGNEQFF. The CDR3 DNA follows: TGCGCCAGCAGCATCGGACTAGCGGGGGGGAATGAGCAGTTCTTC. Combining the CDR3 with reference TRBV5-1 and TRBJ2-1 gives the whole variable domain KAGVTQTPRYLIKTRGQQVTLSCSPISGHRSVSWYQQTPGQGLQFLFEYFSETQRNKGNFPGRFSGRQFSNSRSEMNVSTLELGDSALYLCASSIGLAGGNEQFFGPGTRLTVL.

The rearrangement links TRBV5-8 to TRBJ2-1, with D unclear. The CDR3 is made up of 11 amino acids. Trimming removed 6 bases from V and 8 bases from J, with 9 bases in between. The germline CDR1 and CDR2 sequences are SGHTS and YDEGEE. Written as DNA, the CDR3 is TGTGCCAGCACCCTGGTGGATGAGCAGTTCTTC. Translation: CASTLVDEQFF.

This clone has a handful of counts. This sequence joins TRBV18 and TRBJ2-1, with 12 bases matching TRBD2. Germline CDR1 reads KGHSH; CDR2 reads LQKENI. V lost 3 bases to trimming and J lost 8 bases; unmatched junction nucleotides: 5. CDR3 size: 15 residues. The CDR3 spells CASSPGLAGFDEQFF. The CDR3 DNA is TGTGCCAGCTCACCCGGACTAGCGGGGTTCGATGAGCAGTTCTTC. Looking up the rest from reference TRBV18 and TRBJ2-1 gives the full variable domain: NAGVMQNPRHLVRRRGQEARLRCSPMKGHSHVYWYRQLPEEGLKFMVYLQKENIIDESGMPKERFSAEFPKEGPSILRIQQVVRGDSAAYFCASSPGLAGFDEQFFGPGTRLTVL.